This T cell receptor (beta chain) comes out of a study of identical twins. Whole-study results and caveats: The conclusions drew on cross-sectional statistical analysis instead of tracking the same donors. Abundant cord blood beta clonotypes carried fewer insertions; memory repertoires showed none.

This clonotype has at least ten counts. Its specificity is unknown. Each CDR3 protein is one row after TCRdb ran MiXCR on the 5' RACE reads. The sample includes 640,000 or so distinct CDR3 sequences, approximately 6.1% of them seen just once. The origin of this receptor is a man between 18 and 35 years old in good health. Input material: naive T cells sorted from blood.

CDR3 residues: CSASSSNEKLFF. The CDR3 DNA reads TGCAGTGCTAGTTCCTCTAATGAAAAACTGTTTTTT. The chain carries TRBV20-1 and TRBJ1-4; D gene unclear. V shed 3 bases and J shed 3 bases, with 5 bases lying between them. The germline gives CDR1 DFQATT, CDR2 SNEGSKA (reference sequence). The CDR3 totals 12 residues.